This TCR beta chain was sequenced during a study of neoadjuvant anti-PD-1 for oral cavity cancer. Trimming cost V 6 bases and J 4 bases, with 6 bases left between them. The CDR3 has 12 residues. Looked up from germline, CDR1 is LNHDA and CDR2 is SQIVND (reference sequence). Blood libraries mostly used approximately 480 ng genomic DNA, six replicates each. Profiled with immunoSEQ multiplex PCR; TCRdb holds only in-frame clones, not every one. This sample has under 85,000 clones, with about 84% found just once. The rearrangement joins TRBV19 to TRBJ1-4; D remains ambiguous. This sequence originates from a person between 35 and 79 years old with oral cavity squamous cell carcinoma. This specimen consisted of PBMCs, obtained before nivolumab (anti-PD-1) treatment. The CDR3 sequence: CASRDYNEKLFF. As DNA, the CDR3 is TGTGCCAGTAGGGACTATAATGAAAAACTGTTTTTT.